Presented here are 5 T cell receptor beta chains from one specimen sequenced in a study of CXCR3-negative and CXCR3-positive naive CD8 T cells. The study's findings and limits: CXCR3-positive naive cells had TRB CDR3s that were more hydrophobic than CXCR3-negative naive cells had.

Antigens for these TCRs are unknown. The study made its TRB cDNA libraries by 5' RACE, adding UMI labels. TCRdb derives one entry per CDR3 protein from the 5' RACE reads, leaving out DNA. This repertoire includes around 160,000 distinct CDR3 sequences. Sequencing input: naive CXCR3+ CD8+ T cells from blood. Documented subset: CD45RO-CCR7+CD27+CD95- naive CD8+ T cells expressing CXCR3 (TNR3+). The receptor source for this set is a human donor in good health. Some clones in this sample may be carry-over from other donors' samples.

The chain couples TRBV5-1 to TRBJ2-5. CDR1 is SGHRS and CDR2 is YFSETQ in the germline V gene. This CDR3 comprises 17 residues. This CDR3 reads CASSLELFGGNQETQYF.

The V call is TRBV27, the J call TRBJ2-1; TCRdb's D call of TRBD2 is untestable without DNA. This CDR3 contains 13 residues. The germline V gene has CDR1 MNHEY and CDR2 SMNVEV (reference sequence). The CDR3 sequence: CASSLIGAVNQFF.

The CDR3 loop reads CSVESFGLQDTDTQYF. The chain uses TRBV29-1 and TRBJ2-3. Germline CDR1 reads SQVTM; CDR2 reads ANQGSEA. The CDR3 runs to 16 residues.

The V gene is TRBV4-2, the J gene TRBJ2-7; TCRdb returns TRBD1, unconfirmable since there is no DNA. This CDR3 has 15 amino acids. Germline V gene sequence: CDR1 LGHNA, CDR2 YNFKEQ. CDR3 sequence: CASSQHRDSPYEQYF.

The chain combines TRBV29-1 with TRBJ2-7; TCRdb selects TRBD1, and the lack of DNA leaves this call unchecked. CDR1 is SQVTM and CDR2 is ANQGSEA in the germline V gene. The CDR3 covers 13 residues. CDR3 protein: CSVVGTDFYEQYF.